The text below deals with one T cell receptor beta chain. The target of this receptor is not known. It has no much larger one-base neighbor in the sample; base qualities were not kept. The source of the sample is a study of CD8+CD57+ T cells in acquired aplastic anemia (dated by TCRdb to 2016 to 2019). Study-level background: On average, sorted CD4+ and CD8+ cells yielded roughly 3.4 ug of extracted DNA, with a range of about 0.17 to 27.4 ug. CD8+CD57+ expansion was defined as frequency above the mean frequency observed in healthy subjects.

Genomic DNA was used as template for profiling of TCR beta VDJ combinations and CDR3 sequences. TCR repertoire sequencing was run on an Illumina HiSeq 2000. On the study's bioinformatics: TRBV/TRBJ rearrangement plots, CDR3 size and DJ length profiles, and Simpson's diversity index were used to assess repertoires. The most abundant DNA sequence in the deep sequencing data was defined as the immunodominant clone. CDR3 amino acid sequences were checked for sharing between subjects and were compared against published repertoires and the VDJdb database. Through fastp at Q25 and MiXCR, TCRdb rebuilt clones from the public reads, retaining in-frame beta chains. Duplicate CDR3 protein sequences are folded into a single record with the most common DNA and genes. For this entry, the V and J calls and clone size follow TCRdb and not the study's own pipeline. The sample records about 200,000 distinct CDR3 sequences, approximately 65% of which are singletons. The ten largest clones represent around 58% of the sample.

V is shortened by 4 bases, J by 2 bases, and the region joining them spans 10 bases. Measured from the cysteine to the phenylalanine, the CDR3 is 14 residues long. Kept here is only the CDR3 DNA, which spans 42 bases and is read in frame from base 1. CDR1 and CDR2 were assigned from the germline V gene as SGDLS and YYNGEE. What the work shows at the level of the full study, not this receptor alone: CD8+ Simpson's diversity did not differ significantly between patients and healthy controls (P=0.060). Around 27 CD8+ CDR3 sequences were shared between patients and controls but appeared highly expressed in patients and within their immunodominant clones.

The patients picked for sequencing were ones in whom flow cytometry had shown an expansion of CD8+CD57+ cells. Severe acquired aplastic anemia was diagnosed in all patients according to International Study of Aplastic Anemia and Agranulocytosis and Camitta criteria. No therapy had been received by the patients at the time of blood sampling. In the study, sorted CD4+ and CD8+ blood T cells from patients with severe aplastic anemia and from healthy subjects underwent deep sequencing of TCR repertoires. Patients were enrolled under clinicaltrials.gov protocols 00001620, 01623167, 00001397, 00071045, 00081523 and 00961064 in the USA. Ficoll-Paque density gradient centrifugation was used to isolate peripheral blood mononuclear cells. Before DNA extraction, CD4+ and CD8+ T cells were sorted with FACS or magnetic beads.

Recombination connected TRBV9 to TRBJ1-5; a tentative D call is TRBD1 (5 bases match). What was sequenced was sorted CD4+, CD8+, or CD8+CD57+ T cells (not recorded which) from PBMCs. The sequence derives from a human donor with aplastic anemia. The nucleotide sequence reads as follows: TGTGCCAGCAGCCGCGACAGTGGCAATCAGCCCCAGCATTTT. This is translated as CASSRDSGNQPQHF.